Each of the 29 T cell receptor beta chains below was sequenced from the same sample in a study of blood T cell repertoires in COVID-19. Sequencing used immunoSEQ multiplex PCR; TCRdb keeps in-frame clones, though not all of them. The data contain about 100,000 clones, roughly nine tenths of them singletons. Sample: peripheral blood. The source is a human donor in a cohort sampled during active COVID-19.

V is TRBV28 and J is TRBJ1-4; 9 nucleotides align to TRBD1. Germline-derived CDR1 and CDR2 are MDHEN and SYDVKM. Trimming took 6 bases from V and 4 from J; bases not matched to a gene: 12. The CDR3 consists of 17 residues. The CDR3 loop reads CASRGLGTGPLNEKLFF. The DNA of the CDR3 is TGTGCCAGCAGGGGGTTAGGGACAGGGCCCCTTAATGAAAAACTGTTTTTT.

This chain joins TRBV14 and TRBJ2-7, with D maybe TRBD2 (5 bases). Germline V CDR1 and CDR2: SGHDN, FVKESK. This CDR3 is 15 amino acids long. Trimming removed 0 bases from V and 3 bases from J, with 12 bases in between. CDR3 DNA sequence: TGTGCCAGCAGCCAAGAGGGCCGAGGGATCTACGAGCAGTACTTC. It encodes CASSQEGRGIYEQYF.

Of note for this clone: Other nucleotide sequences from this sample produce the same CDR3. This chain connects TRBV7-9 to TRBJ2-1; D is uncertain. The CDR3 extends over 14 amino acids. V was pared by 5 bases and J by 0 bases, with 8 bases between. CDR1 is SEHNR and CDR2 is FQNEAQ in the germline V gene (reference sequence). The CDR3 loop reads CASSLSSSYNEQFF. For the CDR3, the DNA is TGTGCCAGCAGCCTGAGTAGCTCCTACAATGAGCAGTTCTTC.

The gene calls are TRBV14 and TRBJ2-7, with D possibly matching TRBD2 (6 bases). This CDR3 comprises 18 residues. Trimming took off 4 bases at V and 2 bases at J, with 24 bases between the two ends. The germline gives CDR1 SGHDN, CDR2 FVKESK. In DNA form, the CDR3 reads TGTGCCAGCAGCCGACTGGGAGGCTGGAGGCGGTCAACCTACGAGCAGTACTTC. Its translation: CASSRLGGWRRSTYEQYF.

For this clone: The sample has other DNA sequences that encode this CDR3 too. The chain uses TRBV24-1 and TRBJ1-5; tentative D call: TRBD1 (6 bases). The V and J ends lost 9 bases and 4 bases respectively, with 12 bases between them. This CDR3 contains 13 residues. Germline CDR1 KGHDR, CDR2 SFDVKD. In DNA form, the CDR3 reads TGTGCCACCCGGGGGGCTGGGAATCAGCCCCAGCATTTT. Its protein product is CATRGAGNQPQHF.

The rearrangement links TRBV11-2 to TRBJ2-5; 7 bases are a match to TRBD2. This CDR3 spans 17 amino acids. Germline CDR1 SGHAT, CDR2 FQNNGV. The junction had 16 bases not matched to a gene; V was cut back by 4 bases and J by 5 bases. CDR3 nucleotides: TGTGCCAGCAGCTCCTCCGGGCGCATTCGGGGGGTCGAGACCCAGTACTTC. Its protein is CASSSSGRIRGVETQYF.

V and J are TRBV20-1 and TRBJ1-1; no firm D call. There are 11 residues in the CDR3. Deletions cut 7 bases from V and 4 bases from J, with 10 bases between. Germline V gene sequence: CDR1 DFQATT, CDR2 SNEGSKA (reference sequence). Here the CDR3 reads CSGRFTTEAFF. In DNA, the CDR3 is TGCAGTGGCCGGTTTACCACTGAAGCTTTCTTT.

The chain couples TRBV5-4 to TRBJ2-7; possible D gene TRBD2, 7 bases. The germline CDR1 and CDR2 sequences are SGHNT and YYREEE (reference sequence). V was pared by 6 bases and J by 5 bases, with 21 bases between. The CDR3 covers 15 residues. CDR3 protein: CASTPRGGSFDEQYF. As DNA, the CDR3 is TGTGCCAGCACGCCCAGGGGCGGGAGTTTCGACGAGCAGTACTTC.

This clone showed up just once. The rearrangement uses TRBV30 and TRBJ1-2; D remains unclear. V was pared by 4 bases and J by 5 bases, with 8 bases between. The CDR3 is 11 residues long. The germline V gene encodes CDR1 GTSNPN and CDR2 SVGIG (reference sequence). CDR3 sequence (DNA): TGTGCCTGGACCGGACTGTATGGCTACACCTTC. Its protein product is CAWTGLYGYTF.

The chain couples TRBV5-5 to TRBJ2-1; weak D call: TRBD2 (5 bases). V lost 4 bases and J lost 2, with 16 bases in between. This CDR3 is built from 16 residues. CDR1 and CDR2 from the germline V gene are SGHKS and YYEKEE (reference sequence). DNA for the CDR3: TGTGCCAGCAGCCCAACGGGCGAGGGCACCTACAATGAGCAGTTCTTC. Its protein is CASSPTGEGTYNEQFF.

This chain joins TRBV4-1 and TRBJ2-7, with 10 bases that match TRBD2. There are 14 residues in the CDR3. The V gene's germline CDR1 is MGHRA and CDR2 YSYEKL. Trimming at V came to 2 bases and at J to 3 bases, leaving 1 base not matched to a gene. CDR3 sequence (DNA): TGCGCCAGCAGCCAACTAGCGGGGGTCTACGAGCAGTACTTC. It yields the protein CASSQLAGVYEQYF.

This chain uses TRBV5-4 with TRBJ2-7; the D gene is possibly TRBD2 (6 bases). The germline CDR1 and CDR2 sequences are SGHNT and YYREEE (reference sequence). The V and J ends lost 2 bases and 0 bases respectively, with 9 bases between them. The CDR3 loop spans 14 amino acids. Written as DNA, the CDR3 is TGTGCCAGCAGCTTAGACGGGAGCTCCTACGAGCAGTACTTC. Amino acids: CASSLDGSSYEQYF.

The chain joins TRBV9 to TRBJ2-7; TRBD1 agrees at 9 bases. Germline CDR1 is SGDLS and CDR2 is YYNGEE. The CDR3 totals 14 residues. Unmatched junction bases numbered 5, after V lost 4 bases and J lost 3 bases. The CDR3 DNA sequence: TGTGCCAGCAGCAGTACGGGACAGGGCTACGAGCAGTACTTC. It yields the protein CASSSTGQGYEQYF. Looking up the rest from reference TRBV9 and TRBJ2-7 gives the full variable domain: DSGVTQTPKHLITATGQRVTLRCSPRSGDLSVYWYQQSLDQGLQFLIQYYNGEERAKGNILERFSAQQFPDLHSELNLSSLELGDSALYFCASSSTGQGYEQYFGPGTRLTVT.

With respect to this clone: Other nucleotide sequences from this sample produce the same CDR3. The rearrangement uses TRBV18 and TRBJ1-5, with unresolved D. CDR1 and CDR2 (germline): KGHSH, LQKENI. The CDR3 has 13 residues. The V and J ends lost 5 bases and 3 bases respectively, with 8 bases between them. This chain's CDR3 is CASSGTANQPQHF. Written as DNA, the CDR3 is TGTGCCAGCTCAGGTACAGCCAATCAGCCCCAGCATTTT.

J is TRBJ2-7 and V is TRBV21-1; TRBD2, the table's D call, was not compared with the DNA. TRBV21-1 is termed a pseudogene. This CDR3 spans 15 amino acids. CDR3 coding DNA: TGTGCCAGCAGCAAAGAGCTAGCGGGAGAATACGAGCAGTACTTC. It encodes CASSKELAGEYEQYF.

This rearrangement joins TRBV28 to TRBJ1-1, with a possible D match to TRBD1 (5 bases). The CDR3 is 14 residues long. Per germline, CDR1 MDHEN and CDR2 SYDVKM. Trimming took 3 bases from V and 0 from J, leaving 8 bases between them. CDR3 in amino acids: CASSLTVMNTEAFF. The CDR3, as DNA: TGTGCCAGCAGTTTGACAGTAATGAACACTGAAGCTTTCTTT.

V gene TRBV28 combines with J gene TRBJ1-2; D remains unclear. The V gene lost 3 bases and the J gene lost 1 base, with 12 bases spanning the gap. Germline CDR1 is MDHEN and CDR2 is SYDVKM. CDR3 length: 15 amino acids. Here the CDR3 DNA reads TGTGCCAGCAGTTTGACCGGTGGACTTAACTATGGCTACACCTTC. It yields the protein CASSLTGGLNYGYTF.

The gene calls are TRBV2 and TRBJ1-1; D is unclear. The CDR3 contains 12 residues. Trimming removed 4 bases at V and 8 bases at J, with 11 bases between. From germline, CDR1 is SNHLY and CDR2 FYNNEI. DNA for the CDR3: TGTGCCAGCAGTGTGATCGCCAGGGAAGCTTTCTTT. It encodes CASSVIAREAFF. The full variable domain, completed using reference TRBV2 and TRBJ1-1, is EPEVTQTPSHQVTQMGQEVILRCVPISNHLYFYWYRQILGQKVEFLVSFYNNEISEKSEIFDDQFSVERPDGSNFTLKIRSTKLEDSAMYFCASSVIAREAFFGQGTRLTVV.

The V call is TRBV28, the J call TRBJ2-5; no reliable D call. This CDR3 is 11 amino acids long. V was pared by 5 bases and J by 1 base, with 2 bases between. The germline V gene has CDR1 MDHEN and CDR2 SYDVKM. The CDR3 DNA is TGTGCCAGCAGTCTCCAAGAGACCCAGTACTTC. This gives the protein CASSLQETQYF.

This rearrangement joins TRBV7-7 to TRBJ1-1, with D unclear. From germline, CDR1 is SSHAT and CDR2 FNYEAQ (reference sequence). V was shortened by 2 bases and J by 0 bases, with 4 bases between the two germline ends. The CDR3 is made up of 13 amino acids. This chain's CDR3 is CASSLQMNTEAFF. For the CDR3, the DNA is TGTGCCAGCAGCTTACAGATGAACACTGAAGCTTTCTTT.

CDR3 nucleotide sequence: TGTGCCAGCAGTTACAAGAGCGGGAGTGACCACGAGCAGTACTTC. Residues: CASSYKSGSDHEQYF. The chain carries TRBV6-5 and TRBJ2-7; 8 positions match TRBD2. CDR3 length: 15 residues. Germline trimming cut 2 bases from V and 5 bases from J; bases unmatched to any gene: 8. CDR1 is MNHEY and CDR2 is SVGAGI in the germline V gene.

This clone has just a few counts. The genes are TRBV6-5 and TRBJ1-5; D gene uncertain. Looked up from germline, CDR1 is MNHEY and CDR2 is SVGAGI. This CDR3 contains 12 residues. The V end was cut by 7 bases, the J end by 4 bases, with 8 bases between. The CDR3 is CASKAGNQPQHF. The CDR3 DNA sequence: TGTGCCAGCAAAGCAGGTAATCAGCCCCAGCATTTT.

The V call is TRBV24-1, the J call TRBJ2-2, with D possibly being TRBD1 (6 bases). This CDR3 spans 17 amino acids. Trimming took off 5 bases at V and 3 bases at J, with 18 bases between the two ends. Germline CDR1 KGHDR, CDR2 SFDVKD. This chain's CDR3 is CATSGDTPKGDTGELFF. The CDR3 bases are TGTGCCACCAGTGGGGACACTCCTAAGGGGGACACCGGGGAGCTGTTTTTT.

This chain uses TRBV18 with TRBJ1-2; D unresolved. The length of the CDR3 is 13 residues. Trimming stripped 3 bases from V and 7 bases from J, with 12 bases between. Germline CDR1 and CDR2: KGHSH and LQKENI. The DNA for the CDR3 is TGTGCCAGCTCACCTAATGAGAGGGCTGGCTACACCTTC. Amino acids: CASSPNERAGYTF.

The chain recombines TRBV12-5 with TRBJ2-3; TRBD1 is a possible D gene (6 bases). This CDR3 has 15 residues. Trimming removed 4 bases at V and 11 bases at J, with 22 bases between. Germline V gene sequence: CDR1 LGHNT, CDR2 FRNRAP. For the CDR3, the DNA is TGTGCTAGTGGTTCGAGCACAGTAAACAGGGAAGGGCAGTATTTT. This gives the protein CASGSSTVNREGQYF. Complete variable domain (other parts from reference TRBV12-5 and TRBJ2-3): DARVTQTPRHKVTEMGQEVTMRCQPILGHNTVFWYRQTMMQGLELLAYFRNRAPLDDSGMPKDRFSAEMPDATLATLKIQPSEPRDSAVYFCASGSSTVNREGQYFGPGTRLTVL.

J is TRBJ2-1 and V is TRBV28, with D unresolved. CDR1 and CDR2 from the germline V gene are MDHEN and SYDVKM. This CDR3 contains 14 residues. The V and J ends lost 3 bases and 2 bases respectively, with 8 bases between them. The CDR3 loop reads CASSFSYPYNEQFF. CDR3 sequence (DNA): TGTGCCAGCAGTTTCTCGTATCCCTACAATGAGCAGTTCTTC.

This chain joins TRBV28 and TRBJ2-6; 8 bases are shared with TRBD1. Germline V gene data show CDR1 as MDHEN and CDR2 as SYDVKM. Trimming cost V 7 bases and J 1 base; bases outside gene matches: 6. The CDR3 contains 16 residues. This chain's CDR3 is CASTRQGQSGANVLTF. The CDR3 coding sequence is TGTGCCAGCACCCGACAGGGGCAATCTGGGGCCAACGTCCTGACTTTC. The full variable domain, in which reference TRBV28 and TRBJ2-6 provide the parts outside the CDR3, is DVKVTQSSRYLVKRTGEKVFLECVQDMDHENMFWYRQDPGLGLRLIYFSYDVKMKEKGDIPEGYSVSREKKERFSLILESASTNQTSMYLCASTRQGQSGANVLTFGAGSRLTVL.

The chain employs TRBV29-1 and TRBJ2-1; TRBD2 might be the D (6 bases). V lost 8 bases and J 6 bases, leaving 17 bases between the germline ends. The CDR3 extends over 13 amino acids. The germline gives CDR1 SQVTM, CDR2 ANQGSEA. CDR3 bases: TGCAGCCTGGGGTCGTCCGGGGGCAATGAGCAGTTCTTC. Its translation is CSLGSSGGNEQFF.

This chain connects TRBV7-9 to TRBJ1-1; TRBD1 aligns across 7 bases. J was trimmed by 3 bases and V by 5 bases; bases with no gene match: 6. Germline V gene data show CDR1 as SEHNR and CDR2 as FQNEAQ (reference sequence). The CDR3 has 14 amino acids. CDR3: CASSTRQGHTEAFF. The DNA of the CDR3 is TGTGCCAGCAGCACTCGACAGGGCCACACTGAAGCTTTCTTT.